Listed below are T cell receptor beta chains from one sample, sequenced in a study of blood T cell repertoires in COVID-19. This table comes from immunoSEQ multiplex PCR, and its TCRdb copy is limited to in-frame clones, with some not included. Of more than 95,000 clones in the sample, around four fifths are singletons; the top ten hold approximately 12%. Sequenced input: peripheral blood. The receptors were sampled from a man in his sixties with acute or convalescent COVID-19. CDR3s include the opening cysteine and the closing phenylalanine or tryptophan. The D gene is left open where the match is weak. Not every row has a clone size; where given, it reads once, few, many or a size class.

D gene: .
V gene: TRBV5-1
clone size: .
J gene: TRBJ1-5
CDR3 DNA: TGCGCCAGCAGTCCTGGACAGCCTGGTCAGCCCCAGCATTTT
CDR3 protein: CASSPGQPGQPQHF

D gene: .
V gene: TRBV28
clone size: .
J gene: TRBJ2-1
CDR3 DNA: TGTGCCAGCCTTCAGATCTCCTACAATGAGCAGTTCTTC
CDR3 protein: CASLQISYNEQFF

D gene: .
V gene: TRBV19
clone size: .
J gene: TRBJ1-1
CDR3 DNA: TGTGCCAGTAGTATATCGGGGGACGTCACTGAAGCTTTCTTT
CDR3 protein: CASSISGDVTEAFF

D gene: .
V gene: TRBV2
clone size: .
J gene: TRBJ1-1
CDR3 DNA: TGTGCCAGCAGTGACAGTAACACTGAAGCTTTCTTT
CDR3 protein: CASSDSNTEAFF

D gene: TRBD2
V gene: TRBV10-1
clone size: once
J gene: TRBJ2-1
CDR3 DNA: TGCGCCAGCACCCCCCCTAGCGGCGCCTACAATGAGCAGTTCTTC
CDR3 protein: CASTPPSGAYNEQFF

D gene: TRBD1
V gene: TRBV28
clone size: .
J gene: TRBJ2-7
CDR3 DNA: TGTGCCAGCAGTTTAAGTGACAGGGGGAAGTACGAGCAGTACTTC
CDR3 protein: CASSLSDRGKYEQYF

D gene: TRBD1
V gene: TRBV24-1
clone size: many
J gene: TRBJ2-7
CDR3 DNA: TGTGCCACCAGTGCCGGGGACAGGGTCGAGCAGTACTTC
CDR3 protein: CATSAGDRVEQYF

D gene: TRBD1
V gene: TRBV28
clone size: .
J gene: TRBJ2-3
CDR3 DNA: TGTGCCAGCAGTTTAGCCGGGACAGCCTCTTCCACAGATACGCAGTATTTT
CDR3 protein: CASSLAGTASSTDTQYF

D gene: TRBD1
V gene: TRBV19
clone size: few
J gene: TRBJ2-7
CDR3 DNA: TGTGCCAGTAGTTCCCCAGGGGGCGCCTCCTACGAGCAGTACTTC
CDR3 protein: CASSSPGGASYEQYF

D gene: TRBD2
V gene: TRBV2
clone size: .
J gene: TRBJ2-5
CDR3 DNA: TGTGCCAGCAGTTCTCGGGGGGGGGAGACCCAGTACTTC
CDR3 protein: CASSSRGGETQYF

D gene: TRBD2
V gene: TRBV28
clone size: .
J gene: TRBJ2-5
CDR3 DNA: TGTGCCAGCAGTTTACCTAGCGGGGAAGAGACCCAGTACTTC
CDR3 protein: CASSLPSGEETQYF

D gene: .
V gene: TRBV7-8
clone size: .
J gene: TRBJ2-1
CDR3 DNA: TGTGCCAGCAGAAACCAGGCATATGAGCAGTTCTTC
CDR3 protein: CASRNQAYEQFF

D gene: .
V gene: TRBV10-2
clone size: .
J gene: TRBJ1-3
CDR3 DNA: TGCGCCAGCAGGGGCTCAGGAAACACCATATATTTT
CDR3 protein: CASRGSGNTIYF

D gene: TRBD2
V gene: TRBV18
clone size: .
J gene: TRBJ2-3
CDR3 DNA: TGTGCCAGCTCACCCGGGGAGGGAATGAGAGATACGCAGTATTTT
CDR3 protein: CASSPGEGMRDTQYF

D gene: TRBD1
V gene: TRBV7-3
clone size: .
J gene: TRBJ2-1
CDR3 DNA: TGTGCCAGCAGCCCGGGACAGGGGATATACAATGAGCAGTTCTTC
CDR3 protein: CASSPGQGIYNEQFF

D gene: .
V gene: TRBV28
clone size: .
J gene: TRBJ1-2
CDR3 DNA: TGTGCCAGCAGTTTCGGGGGAAACTATGGCTACACCTTC
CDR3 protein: CASSFGGNYGYTF

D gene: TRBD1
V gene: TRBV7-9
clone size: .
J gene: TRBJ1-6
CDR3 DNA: TGTGCCAGCGCAAACAGGGGGTCCTATAATTCACCCCTCCACTTT
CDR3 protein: CASANRGSYNSPLHF

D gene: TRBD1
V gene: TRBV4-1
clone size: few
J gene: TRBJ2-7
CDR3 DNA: TGCGCCAGCAGCCAAGACGGGACAGGGGCCTACGAGCAGTACTTC
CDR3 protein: CASSQDGTGAYEQYF

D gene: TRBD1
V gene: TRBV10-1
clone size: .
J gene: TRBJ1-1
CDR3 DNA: TGCGCCAGCAGTTCAGGGGGCTCGGTGAACACTGAAGCTTTCTTT
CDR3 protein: CASSSGGSVNTEAFF

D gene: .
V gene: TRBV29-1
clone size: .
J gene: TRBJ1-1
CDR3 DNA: TGCAGCGTCAACTCAGGGGCCGAACTCGAAGCTTTCTTT
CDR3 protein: CSVNSGAELEAFF